These 8 T cell receptor beta chains were sequenced from one sample in a study of OX40 agonist ivuxolimab in advanced cancers. TCRdb's table, derived via immunoSEQ multiplex PCR, lists solely in-frame clones and lacks some. This sample has some 100,000 clones, with 75% to 95% found just once. The specimen was CD4+ or CD8+ T cells sorted from blood, collected in a trial of the OX40 agonist ivuxolimab. The receptor source for this set is an adult with an advanced solid tumor such as melanoma, head and neck, liver or kidney cancer.

V gene TRBV5-8 combines with J gene TRBJ2-7, with TRBD2 matching over 8 bases. The CDR3 totals 16 residues. CDR1 and CDR2 from the germline V gene are SGHTS and YDEGEE. After removal of 3 bases from V and 4 bases from J, the junction contained 12 bases not matched to a gene. DNA of the CDR3: TGTGCCAGCAGCTCCCAAGCAGCGGGAGTCCCTTACGAGCAGTACTTC. As protein: CASSSQAAGVPYEQYF.

The chain carries TRBV7-2 and TRBJ2-6, with D unresolved. Germline loops: CDR1 SGHTA, CDR2 FQGNSA. The CDR3 has 14 amino acids. V was trimmed by 5 bases and J by 2 bases, leaving 7 bases between them. For the CDR3, the DNA is TGTGCCAGCAGCATAGGAGCTGGGGCCAACGTCCTGACTTTC. This codes for CASSIGAGANVLTF.

The chain carries TRBV27 and TRBJ2-7; unclear D gene. The V gene's germline CDR1 is MNHEY and CDR2 SMNVEV (reference sequence). Trimming cost V 8 bases and J 3 bases, with 5 bases left between them. The CDR3 has 10 residues. The CDR3 nucleotides read TGTGCCAGCCGATTCTACGAGCAGTACTTC. Its translation: CASRFYEQYF.

The V call is TRBV18, the J call TRBJ2-5; TRBD2 matches at 15 bases. The CDR3 runs to 15 residues. Per the germline V gene, CDR1 is KGHSH and CDR2 is LQKENI. The junction had 2 bases not matched to a gene; V was cut back by 2 bases and J by 7 bases. The CDR3 sequence: CASSPWTSGRGTQYF. Written as DNA, the CDR3 is TGTGCCAGCTCACCATGGACTAGCGGGAGGGGGACCCAGTACTTC.

This sequence joins TRBV15 and TRBJ2-7; 8 bases are a match to TRBD1. V shed 1 base, J shed 4 bases, and the junction held 3 bases outside the gene matches. Germline V gene sequence: CDR1 LNHNV, CDR2 YYDKDF (reference sequence). The CDR3 is 14 amino acids. CDR3 DNA: TGTGCCACCAGCAGAGCTACAGGGGGGTACGAGCAGTACTTC. Protein: CATSRATGGYEQYF.

The gene calls are TRBV6-1 and TRBJ2-3, with 10 nucleotides matching TRBD1. The length of the CDR3 is 15 residues. Germline V lookup: CDR1 MNHNS, CDR2 SASEGT. The trim removed 3 bases at V and 8 bases at J, leaving 8 bases unmatched. DNA for the CDR3: TGTGCCAGCAGTGACGGGACAGGGGTGGTGGGTACGCAGTATTTT. Protein: CASSDGTGVVGTQYF.

The chain couples TRBV27 to TRBJ2-1; D gene unclear. The CDR3 covers 16 residues. CDR1 is MNHEY and CDR2 is SMNVEV in the germline V gene (reference sequence). The V end was cut by 0 bases, the J end by 2 bases, with 11 bases between. The CDR3 spells CASSLSWQTPYNEQFF. In DNA, the CDR3 is TGTGCCAGCAGTTTATCATGGCAAACCCCCTACAATGAGCAGTTCTTC.

The sample holds one count of this clone. This chain connects TRBV7-3 to TRBJ2-2, with TRBD2 as a possible D gene (6 bases). CDR1 is SGHTA, CDR2 FQGTGA, per germline. The CDR3 is made up of 13 amino acids. Trimming stripped 5 bases from V and 7 bases from J, with 11 bases between. The CDR3 region is CASSAGGYGELFF. The CDR3 DNA sequence: TGTGCCAGCAGCGCCGGAGGGTACGGGGAGCTGTTTTTT. The whole variable domain, filled in from reference TRBV7-3 and TRBJ2-2, reads GAGVSQTPSNKVTEKGKYVELRCDPISGHTALYWYRQSLGQGPEFLIYFQGTGAADDSGLPNDRFFAVRPEGSVSTLKIQRTERGDSAVYLCASSAGGYGELFFGEGSRLTVL.